A selection of T cell receptor beta chains follows, all from one sample in a study of T cell responses to AZD1222 COVID-19 vaccine. Clones were sequenced by immunoSEQ multiplex PCR, and TCRdb holds only the in-frame ones, with some missing. The sample includes over 40,000 clones, approximately 84% of them seen just once. Here the sequenced sample was peripheral blood, taken on day 0 of AZD1222 vaccination. These receptors were obtained from an adult in good health. Both conserved end residues are part of each CDR3. The D gene is left open where the match is weak. Some rows have no size entry. The others give once, few or many, or a class for an expanded clone.

size	length	J	V	D	CDR3	DNA
.	14	TRBJ1-3	TRBV4-2	.	CASSTGRSGNTIYF	TGTGCCAGCAGCACGGGCCGGTCTGGAAACACCATATATTTT
.	14	TRBJ2-7	TRBV7-6	.	CASSSTPGSYEQYF	TGTGCCAGCAGCTCCACTCCTGGATCCTACGAGCAGTACTTC
once	14	TRBJ2-2	TRBV3-1/TRBV3-2	.	CASSQIAFGGELFF	TGTGCCAGCAGCCAGATAGCGTTTGGCGGGGAGCTGTTTTTT
.	14	TRBJ2-7	TRBV28	.	CASTTSGLSYEQYF	TGTGCCAGCACCACCTCGGGACTCTCATACGAGCAGTACTTC
.	13	TRBJ2-7	TRBV13	TRBD2	CASSVGTSGEQYF	TGTGCCAGCAGCGTAGGGACTAGCGGAGAGCAGTACTTC
.	13	TRBJ1-2	TRBV6-5	.	CASSYSGIYGYTF	TGTGCCAGCAGTTACTCCGGGATCTATGGCTACACCTTC
.	18	TRBJ2-3	TRBV15	TRBD1	CATSRGSTQGPRTDTQYF	TGTGCCACCAGCAGAGGCTCCACACAGGGGCCACGCACGGATACGCAGTATTTT
medium-sized	14	TRBJ1-3	TRBV6-1	.	CASSDGISGNTIYF	TGTGCCAGCAGTGACGGAATCTCTGGAAACACCATATATTTT
.	13	TRBJ1-4	TRBV6-5	TRBD1	CASRGTVNEKLFF	TGTGCCAGCAGGGGGACAGTTAATGAAAAACTGTTTTTT
.	17	TRBJ1-6	TRBV3-1/TRBV3-2	TRBD1	CASSQFRGTGVVSPLHF	TGTGCCAGCAGCCAATTCCGAGGGACAGGAGTCGTTTCACCCCTCCACTTT
.	14	TRBJ1-1	TRBV27	.	CASSLGGPNTEAFF	TGTGCCAGCAGTTTAGGGGGTCCGAACACTGAAGCTTTCTTT
once	13	TRBJ1-2	TRBV19	.	CASIRGEDYGYTF	TGTGCCAGTATAAGGGGCGAAGACTATGGCTACACCTTC
.	17	TRBJ1-2	TRBV4-1	.	CASSQGQGRAANYGYTF	TGCGCCAGCAGCCAAGGTCAGGGGAGGGCAGCTAACTATGGCTACACCTTC
.	14	TRBJ2-5	TRBV18	.	CASSPTGRGETQYF	TGTGCCAGCTCACCAACGGGGCGCGGCGAGACCCAGTACTTC
.	15	TRBJ2-2	TRBV29-1	TRBD1	CSVGDSSLNTGELFF	TGCAGCGTAGGGGACAGCTCTCTGAACACCGGGGAGCTGTTTTTT
.	14	TRBJ1-1	TRBV28	.	CASSFDRRGTEAFF	TGTGCCAGCAGTTTCGACAGGCGGGGAACTGAAGCTTTCTTT
.	14	TRBJ2-1	TRBV6-5	TRBD2	CASRLAGAYNEQFF	TGTGCCAGCAGATTAGCGGGAGCGTACAATGAGCAGTTCTTC
.	14	TRBJ2-5	TRBV5-4	.	CASRDGLEEETQYF	TGTGCCAGCAGGGACGGACTGGAGGAAGAGACCCAGTACTTC
few	14	TRBJ1-4	TRBV7-6	TRBD1	CASRSGGTNEKLFF	TGTGCCAGCAGGTCAGGGGGCACTAATGAAAAACTGTTTTTT
.	16	TRBJ2-7	TRBV6-5	.	CASSYYNPQGGYEQYF	TGTGCCAGCAGTTACTACAACCCCCAGGGTGGGTACGAGCAGTACTTC
.	14	TRBJ1-5	TRBV19	.	CASSIVEYNQPQHF	TGTGCCAGTAGTATAGTTGAGTACAATCAGCCCCAGCATTTT
.	14	TRBJ1-1	TRBV7-2	.	CASSLEGMNTEAFF	TGTGCCAGCAGCCTAGAGGGGATGAACACTGAAGCTTTCTTT
.	13	TRBJ1-1	TRBV3-1/TRBV3-2	.	CASSPAGVTEAFF	TGTGCCAGCTCACCCGCGGGGGTCACTGAAGCTTTCTTT
.	15	TRBJ2-5	TRBV4-2	.	CASSQEGGFQETQYF	TGTGCCAGCAGCCAAGAAGGAGGGTTTCAAGAGACCCAGTACTTC
.	15	TRBJ2-5	TRBV6-2/TRBV6-3	TRBD2	CASSYVGGRAETQYF	TGTGCCAGCAGTTACGTCGGCGGGAGGGCAGAGACCCAGTACTTC
.	14	TRBJ1-2	TRBV21-1	.	CASSKGHTNYGYTF	TGTGCCAGCAGCAAAGGGCACACTAACTATGGCTACACCTTC
once	14	TRBJ2-3	TRBV4-1	.	CASSLGLLTDTQYF	TGCGCCAGCAGCCTGGGACTTCTCACAGATACGCAGTATTTT
.	15	TRBJ2-1	TRBV6-5	TRBD2	CASSSSGRPGGEQFF	TGTGCCAGCAGCTCTAGCGGGAGGCCCGGGGGCGAGCAGTTCTTC
.	16	TRBJ2-1	TRBV7-9	TRBD2	CASSAGTSGRAREQFF	TGTGCCAGCAGCGCCGGGACTAGCGGGAGGGCCCGGGAGCAGTTCTTC
.	13	TRBJ2-7	TRBV5-1	TRBD1	CASSFDREGEQYF	TGCGCCAGCAGCTTCGACAGGGAAGGCGAGCAGTACTTC
.	13	TRBJ1-2	TRBV6-5	.	CASSRQDNYGYTF	TGTGCCAGCAGCCGACAGGATAACTATGGCTACACCTTC
.	18	TRBJ2-3	TRBV7-2	TRBD2	CASSTGLAGGASTDTQYF	TGTGCCAGCAGCACAGGACTAGCGGGAGGGGCCAGCACAGATACGCAGTATTTT